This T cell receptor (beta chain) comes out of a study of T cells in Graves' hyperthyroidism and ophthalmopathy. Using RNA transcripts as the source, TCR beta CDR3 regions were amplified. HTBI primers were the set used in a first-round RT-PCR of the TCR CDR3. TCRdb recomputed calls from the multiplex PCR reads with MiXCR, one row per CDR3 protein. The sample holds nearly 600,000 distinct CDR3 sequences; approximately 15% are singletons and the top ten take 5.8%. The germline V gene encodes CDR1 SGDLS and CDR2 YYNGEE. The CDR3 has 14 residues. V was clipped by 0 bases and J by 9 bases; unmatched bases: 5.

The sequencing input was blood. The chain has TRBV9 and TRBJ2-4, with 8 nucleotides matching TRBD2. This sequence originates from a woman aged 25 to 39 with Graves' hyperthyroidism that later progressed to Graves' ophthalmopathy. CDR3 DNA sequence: TGTGCCAGCAGCGTAGGGAGCGGGAGAGGCATTCAGTACTTC. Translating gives CASSVGSGRGIQYF.